This TCR beta chain is drawn from a study of cytomegalovirus exposure and HLA in healthy donors. Whole-study results and caveats: It was shown in a later analysis that HLA-associated TCR beta chains were more clonally expanded than other, equally common chains. In a later analysis, a genetic analysis reported fewer productive-TCR N-insertions in an Asian-associated ancestry cluster than the cohort average.

PCR was performed using 60 Vbeta and 13 Jbeta primers. The table came from immunoSEQ multiplex PCR; TCRdb's copy has only in-frame clones and leaves some out. The sample consists of around 130,000 clones, roughly 80% of them appearing once. For this clone: Its target is not known.

The V and J ends lost 6 bases and 2 bases respectively, with 9 bases between them. Germline CDR1 LNHNV, CDR2 YYDKDF (reference sequence). This CDR3 has 13 amino acids. This rearrangement joins TRBV15 to TRBJ2-3, with no clear D. Material: PBMCs. The sequence derives from a boy aged 5-17 years in good health and CMV-seronegative. The chain's CDR3 is CATRTRPTDTQYF. CDR3 DNA: TGTGCCACCAGGACGAGGCCCACAGATACGCAGTATTTT.